The 18 T cell receptor beta chains reported below all come from one sample, sequenced in a study of cytomegalovirus exposure and HLA in healthy donors. Both 60 Vbeta primers and 13 Jbeta primers went into the PCR. The data were produced by immunoSEQ multiplex PCR, yet TCRdb's version contains in-frame clones alone and is incomplete. The top ten clones hold approximately 8.8% of a sample with about 120,000 clones, over 70% of them seen once. The sequencing sample was made of PBMCs. The receptors originated from a female donor in good health and CMV-seropositive.

The rearrangement joins TRBV30 to TRBJ2-3, with TRBD2 matching 8 bases. The CDR3 is 12 residues long. The V and J ends lost 7 bases and 3 bases, in that order; junction bases with no gene match: 3. The germline V gene has CDR1 GTSNPN and CDR2 SVGIG (reference sequence). CDR3 loop: CASGGDTDTQYF. Written as DNA, the CDR3 is TGTGCCTCCGGGGGGGATACAGATACGCAGTATTTT.

Only a few counts were recorded for this clone. The chain employs TRBV5-1 and TRBJ2-7; weak D call: TRBD1 (6 bases). CDR3 size: 16 residues. Germline CDR1 is SGHRS and CDR2 is YFSETQ. V shed 5 bases and J shed 0 bases, with 18 bases lying between them. The CDR3 protein is CASREDSGGSSYEQYF. CDR3 nucleotides: TGCGCCAGCAGGGAGGACAGTGGGGGAAGCTCCTACGAGCAGTACTTC.

There are a few counts of this clone. The J gene is TRBJ1-1, the V gene TRBV30; tentatively, D is TRBD1 (5 bases). Germline V lookup: CDR1 GTSNPN, CDR2 SVGIG (reference sequence). V lost 3 bases, J lost 4 bases, and 15 bases lay in between. CDR3 length equals 14 residues. The CDR3 reads CAWRLFGGGTEAFF. CDR3 in DNA: TGTGCCTGGAGACTTTTTGGGGGAGGCACTGAAGCTTTCTTT.

The chain uses TRBV19 and TRBJ1-4; D gene uncertain. V was pared by 4 bases and J by 0 bases, with 6 bases between. Germline CDR1 is LNHDA and CDR2 is SQIVND (reference sequence). There are 14 residues in the CDR3. CDR3 protein: CASSTVATNEKLFF. The DNA of the CDR3 is TGTGCCAGTAGTACCGTTGCAACTAATGAAAAACTGTTTTTT.

The chain has TRBV11-2 and TRBJ1-1; the D is unclear. This CDR3 comprises 13 residues. The V end lost 3 bases, the J end lost 5 bases, and 10 bases lay between the germline ends. Germline loops: CDR1 SGHAT, CDR2 FQNNGV. CDR3 amino acids: CASSFDKETEAFF. The CDR3 DNA is TGTGCCAGCAGCTTCGACAAGGAAACTGAAGCTTTCTTT.

V gene TRBV5-4 combines with J gene TRBJ2-1, with TRBD1 matching 9 bases. Losses at the gene ends were 4 bases for V and 4 bases for J; bases not matched to a gene: 6. CDR1 SGHNT and CDR2 YYREEE come from the germline V gene (reference sequence). The CDR3 has 15 residues. The CDR3 here is CASSRGQGAYNEQFF. Here the CDR3 DNA reads TGTGCCAGCAGCAGGGGACAGGGCGCTTACAATGAGCAGTTCTTC.

With respect to this clone: Other DNA sequences in this specimen translate into the identical CDR3. The gene calls are TRBV18 and TRBJ1-2, with TRBD1 identical over 8 bases. This CDR3 contains 13 residues. V was pared by 3 bases and J by 3 bases, with 0 bases of the junction left unmatched. Germline V gives CDR1 KGHSH, CDR2 LQKENI. The DNA of the CDR3 is TGTGCCAGCTCACCGGGACAGGACTATGGCTACACCTTC. This encodes CASSPGQDYGYTF.

The chain is built from TRBV5-4 and TRBJ1-6; perhaps TRBD1 as D (5 bases). The CDR3 spans 14 residues. Per the germline V gene, CDR1 is SGHNT and CDR2 is YYREEE (reference sequence). With 0 bases removed from V and 10 bases from J, the gap between germline ends came to 11 bases. CDR3 sequence reads: CASSLEGRGSPLHF. CDR3 sequence (DNA): TGTGCCAGCAGCTTGGAGGGGAGGGGATCACCCCTCCACTTT.

This chain links TRBV21-1 with TRBJ2-2; the table's TRBD2 call for D was not verified on the DNA. TRBV21-1 is given as a pseudogene. This CDR3 spans 21 amino acids. The CDR3 reads CASTSGTGREAGGYDHGELFF. As DNA, the CDR3 is TGTGCCAGCACCTCCGGGACAGGGCGGGAGGCGGGGGGGTATGACCACGGGGAGCTGTTTTTT.

J is TRBJ1-6 and V is TRBV25-1; 11 bases match TRBD1. J gave up 11 bases and V 3 bases, and 6 bases lay outside the gene matches. Germline V CDR1 and CDR2: MGHDK, SYGVNS. This CDR3 contains 15 residues. The CDR3 DNA sequence: TGTGCCAGCAGTGATGTGGGGACAGGGGGTGCACCCCTCCACTTT. Its protein product is CASSDVGTGGAPLHF.

Regarding this clone: A read error may account for a junction end that differs from germline. The chain couples TRBV7-8 to TRBJ1-6; no definite D call. CDR3 size: 15 residues. CDR1 SGHVS and CDR2 FQNEAQ come from the germline V gene. The CDR3 nucleotides are TGTGCCAGCACCTTAGGTACAGTCTATAATTCACCCCTCCACTTT. Amino acid sequence: CASTLGTVYNSPLHF.

The rearrangement joins TRBV18 to TRBJ2-2; 14 bases fit TRBD2. Losses at the gene ends were 8 bases for V and 4 bases for J; bases not matched to a gene: 9. This CDR3 is built from 17 residues. Germline assignment: CDR1 KGHSH and CDR2 LQKENI. CDR3 sequence reads: CASAIGLAGGPTGELFF. CDR3 nucleotides: TGTGCCAGCGCAATCGGACTAGCGGGGGGCCCCACCGGGGAGCTGTTTTTT.

The chain carries TRBV9 and TRBJ2-5, with unresolved D. CDR3 length: 15 residues. V was pared by 0 bases and J by 5 bases, with 14 bases between. The germline V gene encodes CDR1 SGDLS and CDR2 YYNGEE. CDR3 sequence reads: CASSVVPSSGETQYF. CDR3 sequence (DNA): TGTGCCAGCAGCGTAGTCCCTTCTAGTGGCGAGACCCAGTACTTC.

V gene TRBV28 combines with J gene TRBJ1-5; TRBD1 matches 8 bases. This CDR3 contains 14 residues. V dropped 4 bases and J dropped 5; count of bases not matched to a gene: 4. The germline CDR1 and CDR2 sequences are MDHEN and SYDVKM. CDR3 DNA sequence: TGTGCCAGCAGTTCCGGACAGGGAGATCAGCCCCAGCATTTT. This translates into CASSSGQGDQPQHF.

V gene TRBV18 combines with J gene TRBJ1-5; D unclear. The CDR3 is 13 amino acids. Germline lookup yields CDR1 KGHSH and CDR2 LQKENI. V gave up 4 bases and J gave up 1 base, with 5 bases separating them. CDR3 in DNA: TGTGCCAGCTCACTAGCAAGCAATCAGCCCCAGCATTTT. Protein product: CASSLASNQPQHF.

V gene TRBV19 combines with J gene TRBJ2-7, with a possible D match to TRBD2 (6 bases). CDR3 length equals 13 residues. Germline CDR1 reads LNHDA; CDR2 reads SQIVND (reference sequence). V was trimmed by 3 bases and J by 5 bases, leaving 11 bases between them. The CDR3 loop is CASSIIGGNEQYF. CDR3 nucleotide sequence: TGTGCCAGTAGTATCATTGGGGGGAACGAGCAGTACTTC.

The V gene is TRBV4-1, the J gene TRBJ2-1; 8 bases fit TRBD2. Trimming at V came to 0 bases and at J to 3 bases, leaving 7 bases not matched to a gene. CDR1 and CDR2 from the germline V gene are MGHRA and YSYEKL. This CDR3 is built from 17 residues. CDR3 sequence reads: CASSQDQLAGIYNEQFF. The CDR3 bases are TGCGCCAGCAGCCAAGATCAATTAGCGGGGATCTACAATGAGCAGTTCTTC.

The CDR3 here is CASRQDSSYNEQFF. CDR3 DNA: TGTGCCAGCAGACAAGACAGCTCCTACAATGAGCAGTTCTTC. This chain uses TRBV7-2 with TRBJ2-1; D perhaps matches TRBD1 (5 bases). V was trimmed by 6 bases and J by 0 bases, leaving 9 bases between them. CDR1 and CDR2 (germline): SGHTA, FQGNSA. The CDR3 covers 14 residues.